This TCR beta chain was obtained from a study of blood T cell repertoires in COVID-19. In the authors' workflow: Researchers report that nucleated cell counts were estimated from reference gene primer amplification. The data were produced by immunoSEQ multiplex PCR, yet TCRdb's version contains in-frame clones alone and is incomplete. The V and J calls and clone size were taken over from that table, and D and trimming were inferred from the DNA. The repertoire holds 55,000 to 70,000 clones, with over 80% as singletons. Sample: peripheral blood. This TCR was recovered from a woman aged 60-75 years with acute or convalescent COVID-19.

The CDR3 coding sequence is TGTGCCAGTAGTCTGACTAGGGGGCCCGACTCTAATCAGCCCCAGCATTTT. Its protein product is CASSLTRGPDSNQPQHF. The chain links TRBV19 to TRBJ1-5; 7 nucleotides align to TRBD1. The CDR3 sequence is 17 residues long. Germline CDR1 is LNHDA and CDR2 is SQIVND (reference sequence). The V segment lost 5 bases and the J segment 4 bases; nucleotides outside the gene matches: 14.